The 14 T cell receptor beta chains reported below all come from one sample, sequenced in a study of neurological immune-mediated disorders. The time point is: technical triplicate 3. TCRdb analysed the 5' RACE reads with MiXCR anew, one entry per CDR3 protein. The profile shows just under 45,000 distinct CDR3 sequences, about 22% of them singletons. The specimen was PBMCs. Receptors were obtained from a man in his sixties with HTLV-1-associated myelopathy (HAM/TSP).

This clonotype was recorded at least ten times. This chain links TRBV20-1 with TRBJ2-1, with a weak D call TRBD2 (6 bases). The CDR3 is 18 amino acids. Germline-derived CDR1 and CDR2 are DFQATT and SNEGSKA (reference sequence). Between the trimmed V and J ends, which lost 0 bases and 5 bases, there was a span of 23 bases. The CDR3 sequence: CSARDGGVSAGRNNEQFF. CDR3 sequence (DNA): TGCAGTGCTAGAGATGGCGGGGTTTCGGCGGGAAGAAACAATGAGCAGTTCTTC.

The chain has TRBV20-1 and TRBJ1-4, with D unclear. Per the germline V gene, CDR1 is DFQATT and CDR2 is SNEGSKA (reference sequence). The CDR3 runs 16 residues. V gave up 0 bases and J gave up 7 bases, with 18 bases separating them. CDR3 nucleotides: TGCAGTGCTAGAGACCGGTCCCAAGAGTCGCCTGAAAAACTGTTTTTT. Its protein product is CSARDRSQESPEKLFF.

As concerns this clonotype: A junction end diverges from the germline sequence, so it may reflect a read error. The J gene is TRBJ2-3, the V gene TRBV28; 9 bases match TRBD2. Germline V gene lookup returns CDR1 MDHEN and CDR2 SYDVKM. The CDR3 extends over 15 amino acids. CDR3 in amino acids: CASSLGGGVADTKYF. The CDR3 nucleotides are TGTGCCAGCAGTTTGGGCGGGGGGGTCGCAGATACGAAGTATTTT.

This clonotype was seen many times. The rearrangement links TRBV20-1 to TRBJ2-7; TRBD2 matches 12 bases. Per the germline V gene, CDR1 is DFQATT and CDR2 is SNEGSKA (reference sequence). V trimming: 5 bases; J trimming: 0 bases; junction bases outside the gene matches: 14. This CDR3 spans 18 amino acids. The CDR3 region has the DNA TGCAGTGCTGCCCCCACTAGCGGGAGGACCTTGATCTCCTACGAGCAGTACTTC. Protein: CSAAPTSGRTLISYEQYF.

This clonotype was seen at least ten times. This chain connects TRBV12-3 or TRBV12-4 to TRBJ2-3, with a tentative D call TRBD1 (5 bases). The length of the CDR3 is 17 residues. Trimming took 7 bases from V and 6 from J, leaving 26 bases between them. The CDR3, as DNA: TGTGCCAGCACCCCCGGGTTGGGCGGTGGGGCGAGGGATACGCAGTATTTT. It specifies CASTPGLGGGARDTQYF.

The table lists this clonotype with many counts. The chain joins TRBV6-1 to TRBJ2-2; D is possibly TRBD2 (5 bases). V was clipped by 7 bases and J by 2 bases, with 8 bases between them. The germline gives CDR1 MNHNS, CDR2 SASEGT. The CDR3 spans 13 residues. The DNA for the CDR3 is TGTGCCAGCAAACTAGTAAACACCGGGGAGCTGTTTTTT. Its translation: CASKLVNTGELFF.

This clonotype appeared many times. V usage is TRBV10-2 and J usage is TRBJ2-1; 8 bases fit TRBD1. The CDR3 runs 14 residues. Germline trimming cut 10 bases from V and 5 bases from J; bases unmatched to any gene: 10. CDR1 is WSHSY and CDR2 is SAAADI in the germline V gene. In DNA form, the CDR3 reads TGCGCCACGACCACGGGACAGGAGAACAATGAGCAGTTCTTC. It yields the protein CATTTGQENNEQFF.

This clonotype was observed many times. The chain uses TRBV6-5 and TRBJ1-5; D gene uncertain. This CDR3 spans 12 amino acids. Per germline, CDR1 MNHEY and CDR2 SVGAGI. V was clipped by 8 bases and J by 4 bases, with 9 bases between them. In DNA, the CDR3 is TGTGCCAGCCGTAAGGGAAATCAGCCCCAGCATTTT. It yields the protein CASRKGNQPQHF.

At least ten counts were recorded for this clonotype. This chain uses TRBV5-1 with TRBJ2-1; 7 nucleotides match TRBD2. The CDR3 consists of 13 residues. Germline V gene lookup returns CDR1 SGHRS and CDR2 YFSETQ. V dropped 0 bases and J dropped 7; count of bases not matched to a gene: 1. The chain's CDR3 is CASSLGSGNEQFF. In nucleotides, the CDR3 is TGCGCCAGCAGCTTGGGTAGCGGGAATGAGCAGTTCTTC.

This clonotype was seen ten or more times. This rearrangement joins TRBV5-4 to TRBJ1-6, with D unresolved. The CDR3 covers 14 residues. Germline V gives CDR1 SGHNT, CDR2 YYREEE (reference sequence). V was cut by 0 bases and J by 7 bases, with 8 bases left in between. CDR3 DNA sequence: TGTGCCAGCAGCTTGGAGGCGGGAAATTCACCCCTCCACTTT. It translates to CASSLEAGNSPLHF.

This clonotype appeared many times. The chain recombines TRBV20-1 with TRBJ2-3, with TRBD1 matching over 10 bases. Germline V gene data show CDR1 as DFQATT and CDR2 as SNEGSKA (reference sequence). J lost 4 bases, V lost 6 bases, and 7 bases had no gene match. The CDR3 sequence is 14 residues long. The CDR3 region is CSALRDRGSDTQYF. The CDR3 DNA is TGCAGTGCCCTCCGGGACAGGGGCTCAGATACGCAGTATTTT.

This clonotype was seen repeatedly, ten times or more. V usage is TRBV20-1 and J usage is TRBJ2-1; D is undetermined. Germline V gives CDR1 DFQATT, CDR2 SNEGSKA (reference sequence). V was trimmed by 3 bases and J by 4 bases, leaving 10 bases between them. The CDR3 is made up of 13 amino acids. The CDR3 DNA follows: TGCAGTGCTAGGTTGATTGGGTACAATGAGCAGTTCTTC. Translated: CSARLIGYNEQFF.

This clonotype was seen many times. The chain employs TRBV10-3 and TRBJ1-1; TRBD1 aligns across 7 bases. V shed 3 bases and J 4 bases; nucleotides not matched to a gene: 5. This CDR3 has 14 amino acids. The germline gives CDR1 ENHRY, CDR2 SYGVKD. CDR3 sequence: CAISETTGSTEAFF. Written as DNA, the CDR3 is TGTGCCATCAGTGAAACGACAGGGAGCACTGAAGCTTTCTTT.

This clonotype occurred a few times. CDR3 DNA sequence: TGTGCCAGTAGCTTCGGACAGGGTTATTCACCCCTCCACTTT. As protein: CASSFGQGYSPLHF. The V gene is TRBV19, the J gene TRBJ1-6; 8 bases align to TRBD1. The CDR3 runs to 14 residues. The germline V gene has CDR1 LNHDA and CDR2 SQIVND (reference sequence). V lost 6 bases and J lost 8; bases outside the gene matches: 6.